This TCR beta chain was retrieved from a study of T cells in Graves' hyperthyroidism and ophthalmopathy. Amplified regions were TCR beta CDR3 sequences from RNA transcripts. Primed by the HTBI set, a first-round RT-PCR was run on the TCR CDR3. TCRdb fed the multiplex PCR reads into MiXCR, producing one record per CDR3 protein. Of around 97,000 distinct CDR3 sequences detected, about 45% appear once; the ten largest clones hold about 25%. CDR1 is DFQATT, CDR2 SNEGSKA, per germline (reference sequence). V was pared by 2 bases and J by 2 bases, with 4 bases of the junction left unmatched. The CDR3 runs to 14 residues.

The clonotype originates from a middle-aged man with Graves' hyperthyroidism. The V and J genes are TRBV20-1 and TRBJ2-3; 7 bases are a match to TRBD2. Sequenced material: blood. The CDR3 protein is CSARLAVITDTQYF. Here the CDR3 DNA reads TGCAGTGCTAGACTAGCGGTAATCACAGATACGCAGTATTTT.